This TCR beta chain is drawn from a study of T cells after yellow fever vaccination. For the study at large: SMART-Seq v4 Ultra Low Input prepared libraries from low-cell fractions. Study-level findings and limits: A small proportion of clonotypes was detected in both the CD4 and CD8 compartments.

The germline V gene has CDR1 MRHNA and CDR2 SNTAGT. This CDR3 is built from 18 residues. With 7 bases removed from V and 0 bases from J, the gap between germline ends came to 19 bases. As TCR cDNA was made by 5'RACE template switching, a universal primer site and UMIs were added. TCRdb re-analysed the 5' RACE reads in MiXCR, keeping a single row per CDR3 protein. The table lists roughly 310,000 distinct CDR3 sequences, around 3.6% of them singletons. This clonotype appeared many times. What it binds is not known. This chain connects TRBV6-4 to TRBJ2-6; TRBD2 might be the D (6 bases). This TCR derives from a young man who received the YFV17D yellow fever vaccine. Here the sequenced sample was PBMCs, taken on the day of the yellow fever booster vaccination. The CDR3 here is CASTPSGASLSGANVLTF. The CDR3 DNA sequence: TGTGCCAGCACACCTTCGGGAGCTTCCCTCTCTGGGGCCAACGTCCTGACTTTC.